The clone carrying this T cell receptor beta chain was observed a handful of times. Its antigen is not known. Treatment in this sample: oral pan-JAK inhibitor, 5-10 mg twice daily. This specimen comes from a study of CD8+ T cells in alopecia areata. Study-wide points: Amid tofacitinib therapy, many expanded lesional clones stayed present in scalp and blood.

Trimming left V 4 bases short and J 2 bases short, with 16 bases between. Germline V gene lookup returns CDR1 SGHRS and CDR2 YFSETQ. CDR3 length equals 15 residues. Extraction and reverse transcription of RNA yielded cDNA as the sequencing template. Sequencing was performed with immunoSEQ multiplex PCR; in TCRdb, only in-frame clones are kept and a portion is missing. This table holds some 120,000 clones, approximately 60% found once. This sample comprised CD4+ T cells sorted from blood, obtained at week 4, from a patient treated with tofacitinib. The V gene is TRBV5-1, the J gene TRBJ2-7; TRBD2 is a possible D gene (6 bases). The clonotype comes from a human donor with alopecia areata. The chain's CDR3 is CASSKDRDWAYEQYF. The DNA of the CDR3 is TGCGCCAGCAGCAAGGACCGGGACTGGGCCTACGAGCAGTACTTC.